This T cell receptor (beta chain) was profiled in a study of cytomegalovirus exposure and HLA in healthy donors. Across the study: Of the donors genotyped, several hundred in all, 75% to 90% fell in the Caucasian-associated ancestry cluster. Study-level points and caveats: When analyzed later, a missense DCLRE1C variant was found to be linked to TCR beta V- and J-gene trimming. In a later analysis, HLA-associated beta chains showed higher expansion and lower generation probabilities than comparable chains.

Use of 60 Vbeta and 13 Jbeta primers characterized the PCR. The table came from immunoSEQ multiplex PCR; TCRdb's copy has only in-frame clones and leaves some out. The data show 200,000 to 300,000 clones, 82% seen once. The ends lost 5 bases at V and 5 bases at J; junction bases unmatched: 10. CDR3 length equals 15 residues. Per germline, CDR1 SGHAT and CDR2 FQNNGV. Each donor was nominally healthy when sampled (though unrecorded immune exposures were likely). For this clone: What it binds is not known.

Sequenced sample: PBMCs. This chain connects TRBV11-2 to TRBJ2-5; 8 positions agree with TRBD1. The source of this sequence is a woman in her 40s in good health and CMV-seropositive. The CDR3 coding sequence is TGTGCCAGCAGCCCCGGGACAGGCCCGCGGGAGACCCAGTACTTC. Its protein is CASSPGTGPRETQYF.